This TCR beta chain was captured in a study of cytomegalovirus exposure and HLA in healthy donors. Notes on the study in general: Versus the roughly 640-donor mean, an Asian-associated ancestry cluster reportedly showed fewer N-insertions in a later analysis.

Regarding this clone: Its antigen is unknown.

Primers for the PCR totalled 60 Vbeta and 13 Jbeta. The data were produced by immunoSEQ multiplex PCR, yet TCRdb's version contains in-frame clones alone and is incomplete. The sample has 150,000 to 200,000 clones; roughly a tenth are singletons. The sequencing input was PBMCs. This TCR derives from a woman aged 25-40 years in good health and CMV-seropositive.

The CDR3 bases are TGTGCCAGCAGCCCTACCTCAGCGACCTACGAGCAGTACTTC. Protein sequence: CASSPTSATYEQYF. V usage is TRBV6-6 and J usage is TRBJ2-5; D not certain. The last part of the DNA fits TRBJ2-7 better; the J call may be wrong. This CDR3 has 14 residues. The V gene's germline CDR1 is MNHNY and CDR2 SVGAGI (reference sequence).